These 21 T cell receptor beta chains were all obtained from the same sample, sequenced in a study of tissue T cells after allogeneic stem cell transplantation. Assay used: immunoSEQ multiplex PCR; TCRdb lists only in-frame clones, some missing. Found here are 48,000 or so clones, around 69% of them singletons; the top ten hold around 0.67%. The sequencing input was sorted cells pooled from one or two spleens. The receptors were sampled from a pool of C57BL/6 mice in good health.

Comments on this clone: Each gene name is a mouse one. The sample contains more than one DNA sequence encoding this CDR3. This CDR3 reads CTCSADLSQNTLYF. CDR3 bases read: TGCACCTGCAGTGCAGATCTAAGTCAAAACACCTTGTAC. The chain recombines TRBV1 with TRBJ2-4; the D is unclear. The read ends 1 residue before the CDR3 terminus; that terminus is restored from the germline J gene. In germline, CDR1 is NSQYPW, CDR2 LRSPGD (reference sequence). This CDR3 is built from 14 residues. V shed 0 bases and J shed 0 bases, with 4 bases lying between them.

Concerning this clone itself: The listed genes are named as in mouse. The CDR3 end is not reached by the read, which stops 1 residue before it; the germline J gene fills it in. V usage is TRBV16 and J usage is TRBJ2-3; weak D call: TRBD2 (6 bases). The germline V and J ends were trimmed by 3 bases and 1 base, with 11 bases remaining between them. In germline, CDR1 is SGHSA, CDR2 FRNQAP. The CDR3 loop spans 15 amino acids. The DNA read from the CDR3 is TGTGCAAGCAGCTTCGGACTGTCTGGTGCAGAAACGCTGTAT. Translating gives CASSFGLSGAETLY. The whole CDR3 region reads CASSFGLSGAETLYF.

This clone was seen only a few times. Gene names are mouse gene names. The CDR3 end falls 1 residue outside the read, so it is completed with the germline J gene. This rearrangement joins TRBV31 to TRBJ2-7; 9 bases map to TRBD1. CDR1 is GKSSPN, CDR2 SITVG, per germline. There are 15 residues in the CDR3. The trim removed 0 bases at V and 0 bases at J, leaving 3 bases unmatched. Incomplete CDR3 DNA: TGTGCCTGGAGTCTAGACAGGGGGAGCTCCTATGAACAGTAC. It is translated as CAWSLDRGSSYEQY. The whole CDR3 protein is CAWSLDRGSSYEQYF.

A word on this clone: Here the gene names and germline are mouse. The missing CDR3 end, 1 residue past where the read stops, is filled in from the germline J gene. The chain employs TRBV13-3 and TRBJ2-2; TRBD1 matches at 7 bases. CDR1 is NNHDY, CDR2 SYVADS, per germline. The junction had 2 bases not matched to a gene; V was cut back by 0 bases and J by 6 bases. CDR3 size: 14 residues. The CDR3 DNA, read in part, is TGTGCCAGCAGTGATGCAGGGGGACCCGGGCAGCTCTAC. This translates into CASSDAGGPGQLY. The CDR3 in its entirety is CASSDAGGPGQLYF.

This clone was observed a few times. Gene names and germline refer to mouse. The CDR3 extends 1 residue past the end of the read, so its final part is completed from the germline J gene. The rearrangement links TRBV19 to TRBJ1-5; the match to TRBD1 covers 7 bases. This CDR3 comprises 15 residues. The germline V gene has CDR1 FNHDT and CDR2 SITEND (reference sequence). V was clipped by 0 bases and J by 2 bases; unmatched bases: 2. CDR3 bases read: TGTGCCAGCAGTATAGGCCAGGGGGACAACCAGGCTCCGCTT. This sequence encodes CASSIGQGDNQAPL. The CDR3 in its entirety is CASSIGQGDNQAPLF. The whole variable domain, filled in from reference TRBV19 and TRBJ1-5, reads GGIITQTPKFLIGQEGQKLTLKCQQNFNHDTMYWYRQDSGKGLRLIYYSITENDLQKGDLSEGYDASREKKSSFSLTVTSAQKNEMAVFLCASSIGQGDNQAPLFGEGTRLSVL.

On this clone: These gene names are mouse names. The read is 1 residue too short to cover the CDR3 end, so that end is filled in from the germline J gene. The J gene is TRBJ1-3, the V gene TRBV4, with D perhaps TRBD1 (5 bases). CDR1 LGHDT and CDR2 YNNKQL come from the germline V gene (reference sequence). V was clipped by 5 bases and J by 4 bases, with 6 bases between them. The CDR3 consists of 12 residues. The chain's CDR3 is CASSRTGNTLYF. The covered CDR3 bases are TGTGCCAGCAGCCGGACAGGAAATACGCTCTAT.

Details on this clone: Gene names refer to mouse genes. The CDR3 end lies 1 residue beyond the end of the read and is filled in from the germline J gene. The V gene is TRBV2, the J gene TRBJ2-1; TRBD2 agrees at 8 bases. The germline V gene encodes CDR1 LGHNA and CDR2 YSYQKL. V shed 3 bases, J shed 1 base, and the junction held 2 bases outside the gene matches. This CDR3 is 15 amino acids long. The CDR3 loop reads CASSQGGGNYAEQFF. Incomplete CDR3 DNA: TGTGCCAGCAGCCAGGGGGGGGGCAACTATGCTGAGCAGTTC.

With respect to this clone: The gene symbols are mouse symbols. The read ends 1 residue early relative to the CDR3; the germline J gene fills the gap. V and J are TRBV29 and TRBJ1-4; tentatively, D is TRBD1 (5 bases). Trimming took 6 bases from V and 0 from J, leaving 11 bases between them. The CDR3 runs to 15 residues. Germline assignment: CDR1 MSHET and CDR2 SYDVDS. The CDR3 region is CASSPGTISNERLFF. CDR3 DNA (partial): TGTGCTAGCAGCCCCGGGACGATTTCCAACGAAAGATTATTT.

About this clone itself: Mouse names are used for the genes. The CDR3 bases that were read are TGTGCAAGCAGCTTAGGGGTCCAAGACACCCAGTAC. Translation gives CASSLGVQDTQY. The whole CDR3 protein is CASSLGVQDTQYF. The V and J genes are TRBV16 and TRBJ2-5; D is undetermined. The read finishes 1 residue shy of the CDR3 end, and the germline J gene is used to complete it. V lost 1 base and J 2 bases, leaving 4 bases between the germline ends. The CDR3 loop spans 13 amino acids. Per the germline V gene, CDR1 is SGHSA and CDR2 is FRNQAP.

This clone was seen only once. The genes are named according to mouse. The read finishes 1 residue shy of the CDR3 end, and the germline J gene is used to complete it. V usage is TRBV31 and J usage is TRBJ2-4, with 10 bases that match TRBD2. J lost 2 bases, V lost 3 bases, and 8 bases had no gene match. The CDR3 consists of 16 residues. The V gene's germline CDR1 is GKSSPN and CDR2 SITVG. Incomplete CDR3 DNA: TGTGCCTGGAGCCATCCCGGGACTGGGGTTCAAAACACCTTGTAC. It is translated as CAWSHPGTGVQNTLY. The complete CDR3 protein is CAWSHPGTGVQNTLYF. Based on the CDR3 plus reference TRBV31 and TRBJ2-4, the full variable domain is AQTIHQWPVAEIKAVGSPLSLGCTIKGKSSPNLYWYWQATGGTLQQLFYSITVGQVESVVQLNLSASRPKDDQFILSTEKLLLSHSGFYLCAWSHPGTGVQNTLYFGAGTRLSVL.

As regards this clone: The gene names here belong to mouse. The read ends 1 residue early relative to the CDR3; the germline J gene fills the gap. The gene calls are TRBV13-3 and TRBJ1-4; TRBD1 aligns across 8 bases. The CDR3 consists of 16 residues. Per germline, CDR1 NNHDY and CDR2 SYVADS. J gave up 0 bases and V 2 bases, and 3 bases lay outside the gene matches. CDR3 sequence: CASSDRDRISNERLFF. CDR3 DNA, as far as it was read: TGTGCCAGCAGTGACCGGGACAGGATTTCCAACGAAAGATTATTT. Full variable domain (outside the CDR3, taken from reference TRBV13-3 and TRBJ1-4): EAAVTQSPRSKVAVTGGKVTLSCHQTNNHDYMYWYRQDTGHGLRLIHYSYVADSTEKGDIPDGYKASRPSQENFSLILELASLSQTAVYFCASSDRDRISNERLFFGHGTKLSVL.

About this clone: All gene names here are mouse names. Read sequence stops 1 residue before the CDR3 end, and the germline J gene provides the missing end. In the same sample, other DNA sequences code for this CDR3. The chain has TRBV3 and TRBJ1-2; 7 nucleotides line up with TRBD1. The V segment lost 5 bases and the J segment 0 bases; nucleotides outside the gene matches: 3. There are 14 residues in the CDR3. Germline V gene data show CDR1 as SNHLY and CDR2 as FYNGKV (reference sequence). CDR3 in amino acids: CASSLGTANSDYTF. The covered CDR3 bases are TGTGCCAGCAGCCTCGGGACAGCAAACTCCGACTACACC.

Of note for this clone: The gene names given are mouse names. Read sequence stops 1 residue before the CDR3 end, and the germline J gene provides the missing end. The chain has TRBV15 and TRBJ2-4, with D possibly matching TRBD1 (5 bases). Germline V gene data show CDR1 as SGHND and CDR2 as FRSKSL. CDR3 size: 14 residues. Trimming cost V 2 bases and J 0 bases, with 6 bases left between them. The CDR3 bases that were read are TGTGCCAGCAGTTTAAGGGGTAGTCAAAACACCTTGTAC. Amino acid sequence: CASSLRGSQNTLY. The whole CDR3 protein reads CASSLRGSQNTLYF. The variable domain in full, completed from reference TRBV15 and TRBJ2-4, reads DAGVTQTPRHEVAEKGQTIILKCEPVSGHNDLFWYRQTKIQGLELLSYFRSKSLMEDGGAFKDRFKAEMLNSSFSTLKIQPTEPKDSAVYLCASSLRGSQNTLYFGAGTRLSVL.

As to this clone: Gene names are mouse gene names. The sequenced fragment ends 1 residue before the CDR3 boundary, so the rest is inferred from the germline J gene. The gene calls are TRBV4 and TRBJ2-1; 7 bases match TRBD1. V lost 5 bases to trimming and J lost 3 bases; unmatched junction nucleotides: 4. The CDR3 length is 14 residues. The germline gives CDR1 LGHDT, CDR2 YNNKQL (reference sequence). The CDR3 bases that were read are TGTGCCAGCAGCCCGACAGGGACCTATGCTGAGCAGTTC. It translates to CASSPTGTYAEQF. The full-length CDR3 reads as CASSPTGTYAEQFF.

Points on this clone: Gene names follow the mouse nomenclature. The read stops 1 residue short of the end of the CDR3; the missing end is completed from the germline J gene. The chain uses TRBV14 and TRBJ2-3, with a weak D call TRBD1 (5 bases). The CDR3 is 14 amino acids. From germline, CDR1 is SGHDT and CDR2 FRDEAV. Between the trimmed V and J ends, which lost 3 bases and 1 base, there was a span of 9 bases. The CDR3 protein is CASSSQGGAETLYF. CDR3 DNA, as far as it was read: TGTGCCAGCAGTTCTCAGGGCGGTGCAGAAACGCTGTAT.

This clone has only one observation. Gene names denote mouse genes. The read gets to within 1 residue of the CDR3 end, and the germline J gene fills in the rest. Other DNA sequences within the sample encode an identical CDR3. This chain joins TRBV16 and TRBJ2-5; 9 bases match TRBD2. Unmatched junction bases numbered 1, after V lost 6 bases and J lost 6 bases. The CDR3 sequence is 12 residues long. Germline V gives CDR1 SGHSA, CDR2 FRNQAP. CDR3 DNA, as far as it was read: TGTGCAAGCAGTCTGGGGGGGGACACCCAGTAC. This gives the protein CASSLGGDTQY. In full, the CDR3 reads CASSLGGDTQYF.

As concerns this clone: Mouse germline and gene names are used. The read is 1 residue too short to cover the CDR3 end, so that end is filled in from the germline J gene. This rearrangement joins TRBV1 to TRBJ2-4; a weak D match, TRBD1 (6 bases). Per germline, CDR1 NSQYPW and CDR2 LRSPGD (reference sequence). The CDR3 is made up of 15 amino acids. Between the trimmed V and J ends, which lost 0 bases and 3 bases, there was a span of 10 bases. CDR3 residues: CTCSAEGGGQNTLYF. Incomplete CDR3 DNA: TGCACCTGCAGTGCAGAAGGGGGTGGACAAAACACCTTGTAC.

This clone was seen a single time. Any gene name here is a mouse gene name. The read ends 1 residue shy of where the CDR3 ends; the end is completed using the germline J gene. The chain uses TRBV19 and TRBJ2-5; the D gene is possibly TRBD1 (5 bases). V was cut by 2 bases and J by 5 bases, with 12 bases left in between. The CDR3 contains 14 residues. Germline V gene lookup returns CDR1 FNHDT and CDR2 SITEND (reference sequence). The part of the CDR3 DNA that was read is TGTGCCAGCAGTATTGGGCAGGGAAGAGACACCCAGTAC. Protein: CASSIGQGRDTQY. The CDR3 in its entirety is CASSIGQGRDTQYF.

Remarks on this clone: Germline and genes: mouse. The read is 1 residue too short to cover the CDR3 end, so that end is filled in from the germline J gene. The J gene is TRBJ2-4, the V gene TRBV13-3; 10 positions match TRBD2. The germline V gene encodes CDR1 NNHDY and CDR2 SYVADS. This CDR3 is built from 15 residues. After removal of 2 bases from V and 3 bases from J, the junction contained 3 bases not matched to a gene. This CDR3 is CASSDWGGAQNTLYF. CDR3 bases read: TGTGCCAGCAGTGACTGGGGGGGCGCCCAAAACACCTTGTAC.

As for this clone: Genes and germline come from the mouse. The CDR3 end is not reached by the read, which stops 1 residue before it; the germline J gene fills it in. The chain uses TRBV16 and TRBJ2-7; 8 positions match TRBD2. The CDR3 consists of 13 residues. V was pared by 1 base and J by 5 bases, with 1 base of the junction left unmatched. Germline V gene lookup returns CDR1 SGHSA and CDR2 FRNQAP. The covered CDR3 bases are TGTGCAAGCAGCTTAGGCTGGGGGGATGAACAGTAC. Translating gives CASSLGWGDEQY. The whole CDR3 sequence reads CASSLGWGDEQYF.

This clone was found once. Any gene name here is a mouse gene name. The DNA ends 1 residue before the CDR3 does, and the rest of the CDR3 is filled in from the germline J gene. This chain connects TRBV5 to TRBJ1-2, with 10 bases fitting TRBD1. J gave up 1 base and V 1 base, and 3 bases lay outside the gene matches. CDR1 is LGHNA, CDR2 YNLKQL, per germline (reference sequence). This CDR3 region has 16 residues. The part of the CDR3 DNA that was read is TGTGCCAGCAGCCAAGGGACAGGGGGGGTAAACTCCGACTACACC. Protein: CASSQGTGGVNSDYT. The full CDR3 is CASSQGTGGVNSDYTF.